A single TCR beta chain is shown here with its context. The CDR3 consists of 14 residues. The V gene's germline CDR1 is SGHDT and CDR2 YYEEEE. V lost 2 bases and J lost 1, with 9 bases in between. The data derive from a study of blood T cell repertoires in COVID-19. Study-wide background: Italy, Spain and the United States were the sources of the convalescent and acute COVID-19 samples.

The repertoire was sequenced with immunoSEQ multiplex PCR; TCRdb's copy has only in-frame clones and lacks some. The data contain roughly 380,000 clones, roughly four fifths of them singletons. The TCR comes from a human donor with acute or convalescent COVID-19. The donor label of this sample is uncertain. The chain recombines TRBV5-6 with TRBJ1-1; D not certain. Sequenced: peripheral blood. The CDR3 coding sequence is TGTGCCAGCAGCTTTATACATGAGAACACTGAAGCTTTCTTT. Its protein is CASSFIHENTEAFF.